These 5 T cell receptor beta chains originate from one sample sequenced in a study of cytomegalovirus exposure and HLA in healthy donors. The PCR had 60 Vbeta and 13 Jbeta primers. Profiling relied on immunoSEQ multiplex PCR, and the TCRdb table lists in-frame clones only, not all of them. The table includes tens of thousands of clones, around 62% detected once. The sequencing input was PBMCs. The receptors were sampled from a human donor in good health.

This clone was seen a few times. V gene TRBV7-2 combines with J gene TRBJ2-5; TRBD2 is a possible D gene (6 bases). CDR1 is SGHTA and CDR2 is FQGNSA in the germline V gene. The CDR3 runs 15 residues. Trimming left V 2 bases short and J 2 bases short, with 12 bases between. Here the CDR3 reads CASSLWIGTQETQYF. In nucleotides, the CDR3 is TGTGCCAGCAGCTTATGGATCGGGACTCAAGAGACCCAGTACTTC.

This chain uses TRBV6-1 with TRBJ2-7, with 8 positions matching TRBD2. Germline CDR1 is MNHNS and CDR2 is SASEGT. The CDR3 runs to 14 residues. Unmatched junction bases numbered 9, after V lost 7 bases and J lost 4 bases. The CDR3 DNA sequence: TGTGCCAGCAAACCAGGACTAGCACTGTACGAGCAGTACTTC. This sequence encodes CASKPGLALYEQYF.

This clone was observed at least ten times. The chain recombines TRBV19 with TRBJ1-2; possible D gene TRBD1, 5 bases. The germline V gene encodes CDR1 LNHDA and CDR2 SQIVND (reference sequence). CDR3 length: 13 residues. Trimming stripped 8 bases from V and 3 bases from J, with 13 bases between. This chain's CDR3 is CASSTDSYYGYTF. The CDR3, as DNA: TGTGCCAGTTCTACAGACAGTTACTATGGCTACACCTTC.

Many counts were recorded for this clone. The chain uses TRBV4-3 and TRBJ2-7; 8 positions agree with TRBD2. The CDR3 extends over 17 amino acids. Germline V lookup: CDR1 LGHNA, CDR2 YSLEER. Trimming took 1 base from V and 3 from J; bases not matched to a gene: 11. CDR3 sequence reads: CASSQGLTERGSYEQYF. CDR3 DNA: TGCGCCAGCAGCCAAGGTCTCACGGAGCGGGGGAGCTACGAGCAGTACTTC.

This clone was counted a few times. This chain connects TRBV28 to TRBJ1-1; TRBD1 aligns across 11 bases. Germline lookup yields CDR1 MDHEN and CDR2 SYDVKM. The CDR3 runs 20 residues. The junction had 16 bases not matched to a gene; V was cut back by 3 bases and J by 1 base. In DNA form, the CDR3 reads TGTGCCAGCAGTTTTAGGAGGAATGCGGACAGGGGGCGAAGGAACACTGAAGCTTTCTTT. Encoded protein: CASSFRRNADRGRRNTEAFF.